This TCR beta chain was sequenced in a study of T-cell memory formation after mild COVID-19 (dated by TCRdb to the early 2020s). At the level of the whole study: TCR sequence clusters from the two donors were found to be largely donor specific. In a couple of donors, T-cell clones that expanded and contracted after mild COVID-19 were followed by sequencing TCRalpha and TCRbeta repertoires longitudinally. Two young, previously healthy adult volunteers made up the cohort, one male and one female. General study outcomes and caveats: Whether the second-wave clones peaking on day 37 were SARS-CoV-2 specific was not confirmed. From day 15 to 85, contracting clones showed balanced CD4/CD8 phenotypes, whereas a second wave of clones that expanded from day 15 to 37 leaned towards CD4+. Only a couple of mild cases were covered by the study, and larger cohorts that include severe cases with pre-infection samples were considered necessary. Some responding clones were found in pre-infection memory, which suggests that pre-existing cross-reactive memory T cells took part in the SARS-CoV-2 response. Contracting CD4+ clones appeared mostly in the CM and EM memory subsets, whereas CD8+ clones were enriched in EMRA.

The CDR3 covers 17 residues, taking in both the cysteine and the phenylalanine. The DNA shown is the 51-base CDR3, in frame from base 1. For this chain, trimming is 5 bases at the V end and 2 bases at the J end, and the number of junction bases without a gene match is 14. The germline V gene supplies CDR1 MNHEY and CDR2 SVGAGI. Concerning this clonotype itself: What antigen it recognizes has not been identified. No quality values exist for individual bases; no much larger clone is one base distant.

Ficoll-Paque density gradient centrifugation was the method used to isolate PBMCs. The sample was run on an Illumina NovaSeq 6000. TCRalpha and TCRbeta cDNA libraries were built by 5'RACE with constant-segment primers, adding sample barcodes and unique molecular identifiers. RNA was extracted from every sample with Trizol reagent. The libraries were amplified in two PCR steps, and the second step added a second sample barcode and Illumina TruSeq adapters. Sequencing of the libraries was done on an Illumina NovaSeq, producing 2 x 150 bp paired-end reads. Turning to the authors' computational methods: Demultiplexing of reads and collapsing into UMI-guided consensus sequences were performed with migec v1.2.7. With mixcr v2.1.11, UMI consensuses were aligned to TRA and TRB V and J templates and assembled into clonotypes. Expanded or contracted clonotypes were those called significant by both edgeR and NoisET, with noise models trained on biological replicates. For edgeR calls, the thresholds were a false discovery rate-adjusted p below 0.01 and a log2 fold-change of 1. As an exploratory analysis of dynamics, max-normalized trajectories of the 1000 most abundant clonotypes were examined with PCA combined with hierarchical clustering. The CD4 or CD8 phenotype of responding clones was assigned using the separately sequenced CD4+ and CD8+ repertoires. TCRdb itself trimmed the public reads at Q25 with fastp, ran MiXCR and retained productive beta chains. Every distinct CDR3 protein forms one entry, paired with its most common genes and DNA. TCRdb, not the authors, supplied the V and J calls. Here the sample has roughly 310,000 distinct CDR3 sequences; 15% to 20% occur a single time. The ten top clones hold roughly 22% of the sample.

The sample consisted of PBMCs or a T cell subset sorted from them (not recorded which). The TCR comes from a young man who had mild COVID-19 (a few samples of this study predate the infection). The sample titles of this study are shuffled in the database, so cell type and time point are left out; the donor was told from shared clones. The chain was built from TRBV6-5 and TRBJ1-1; TRBD1 agrees with 7 junctional bases. CDR3 region: CASSTRQGHYANTEAFF. At the DNA level, the sequence is TGTGCCAGCAGTACGCGACAGGGCCACTACGCAAACACTGAAGCTTTCTTT.